These 6 T cell receptor beta chains were sequenced from one sample in a study of cytomegalovirus exposure and HLA in healthy donors. The PCR was carried out with 60 Vbeta primers and 13 Jbeta primers. Assay used: immunoSEQ multiplex PCR; TCRdb lists only in-frame clones, some missing. The repertoire holds 100,000 or so clones, with under 80% as singletons. Sequencing was carried out using PBMCs. All receptors come from a man aged 25 to 40 in good health and CMV-seropositive.

J is TRBJ1-2 and V is TRBV18; 9 bases agree with TRBD1. CDR3 size: 14 residues. V was clipped by 3 bases and J by 5 bases; unmatched bases: 4. Germline values: CDR1 KGHSH, CDR2 LQKENI. The CDR3 DNA is TGTGCCAGCTCACCCACGGACAGGGGATATGGCTACACCTTC. Encoded protein: CASSPTDRGYGYTF.

The chain recombines TRBV7-9 with TRBJ2-1; 11 bases line up with TRBD2. The CDR3 runs to 16 residues. The ends lost 6 bases at V and 8 bases at J; junction bases unmatched: 12. Germline-derived CDR1 and CDR2 are SEHNR and FQNEAQ (reference sequence). CDR3 DNA sequence: TGTGCCAGCAGACACCCTAGCGGGGGGTTAATAGATGAGCAGTTCTTC. This encodes CASRHPSGGLIDEQFF.

This clone was counted a few times. The genes are TRBV19 and TRBJ1-1; 9 positions match TRBD1. Germline V gene lookup returns CDR1 LNHDA and CDR2 SQIVND (reference sequence). After removal of 7 bases from V and 2 bases from J, the junction contained 2 bases not matched to a gene. The CDR3 loop spans 13 amino acids. For the CDR3, the DNA is TGTGCCAGTACACAGGGGGCAAACACTGAAGCTTTCTTT. It encodes CASTQGANTEAFF.

This rearrangement joins TRBV4-2 to TRBJ1-1; TRBD1 agrees at 11 bases. CDR3 length equals 18 residues. V was pared by 1 base and J by 5 bases, with 12 bases of the junction left unmatched. The germline CDR1 and CDR2 sequences are LGHNA and YNFKEQ. In DNA form, the CDR3 reads TGTGCCAGCAGCCAAGGGGGAGGGACAGGGGGGCTCAGGACTGAAGCTTTCTTT. Translating gives CASSQGGGTGGLRTEAFF.

This clone was counted a few times. The chain combines TRBV18 with TRBJ1-1, with 9 bases fitting TRBD1. Germline CDR1 KGHSH, CDR2 LQKENI. V lost 5 bases to trimming and J lost 1 base; unmatched junction nucleotides: 8. The CDR3 has 16 amino acids. The CDR3: CASSARDRDGNTEAFF. The CDR3 bases are TGTGCCAGCTCAGCCCGGGACAGGGATGGGAACACTGAAGCTTTCTTT.

The chain joins TRBV6-5 to TRBJ2-7, with a weak D call TRBD1 (6 bases). Trimming pared 0 bases from V and 3 bases from J, leaving 12 bases between. CDR1 and CDR2 from the germline V gene are MNHEY and SVGAGI. The CDR3 is made up of 15 amino acids. The CDR3: CASSYSVTGNYEQYF. The CDR3 bases are TGTGCCAGCAGTTACTCCGTGACAGGAAACTACGAGCAGTACTTC.